What follows are 20 T cell receptor beta chains derived from one specimen sequenced in a study of cytomegalovirus exposure and HLA in healthy donors. Amplification used 60 Vbeta primers and 13 Jbeta primers. The protocol was immunoSEQ multiplex PCR, while the TCRdb copy is restricted to in-frame clones and leaves out a portion. Here the sample spans over 100,000 clones, approximately 8.8% being singletons. Sequencing was performed on PBMCs. The origin of the receptors is a man aged 40-49 years in good health and CMV-seronegative.

The V gene is TRBV7-2, the J gene TRBJ1-1; 7 bases agree with TRBD1. In germline, CDR1 is SGHTA, CDR2 FQGNSA. V lost 5 bases and J lost 8; bases outside the gene matches: 11. CDR3 length: 14 amino acids. The CDR3 bases are TGTGCCAGCAGCCAGGGACAGCTCAAATACGAAGCTTTCTTT. It encodes CASSQGQLKYEAFF. Full variable domain (rest looked up from reference TRBV7-2 and TRBJ1-1): GAGVSQSPSNKVTEKGKDVELRCDPISGHTALYWYRQSLGQGLEFLIYFQGNSAPDKSGLPSDRFSAERTGGSVSTLTIQRTQQEDSAVYLCASSQGQLKYEAFFGQGTRLTVV.

The chain combines TRBV2 with TRBJ1-4; no firm D call. Trimming shortened V by 9 bases and J by 7 bases, and 18 bases separated the two germline ends. This CDR3 contains 14 residues. Germline V gene sequence: CDR1 SNHLY, CDR2 FYNNEI. CDR3 DNA: TGTGCCAGTGTACTCGGGGAGGGAAGTGAAAAACTGTTTTTT. Protein product: CASVLGEGSEKLFF.

This clone was picked up a small number of times. The CDR3 coding sequence is TGTGCCAGTAGTATGCGGGGGGCGGCCTTGGAAGAGCAGTACTTC. Its translation is CASSMRGAALEEQYF. The rearrangement joins TRBV19 to TRBJ2-7, with TRBD2 matching over 8 bases. The CDR3 length is 15 residues. Per germline, CDR1 LNHDA and CDR2 SQIVND (reference sequence). V was clipped by 3 bases and J by 7 bases; unmatched bases: 11.

This clone came up a few times. The chain joins TRBV7-9 to TRBJ1-3; no clear D. CDR1 and CDR2 (germline): SEHNR, FQNEAQ (reference sequence). V lost 5 bases and J lost 0, with 11 bases in between. The CDR3 is 15 amino acids. The CDR3 region is CASSLLTVSGNTIYF. For the CDR3, the DNA is TGTGCCAGCAGCCTCCTCACGGTCTCTGGAAACACCATATATTTT.

The chain recombines TRBV5-1 with TRBJ2-3, with D hard to call. Germline V gene lookup returns CDR1 SGHRS and CDR2 YFSETQ. This CDR3 region has 12 residues. The ends were cut back, 0 bases at V and 5 bases at J, with 4 bases in the middle. The DNA of the CDR3 is TGCGCCAGCAGCTTGGTCGGAGATACGCAGTATTTT. It codes for CASSLVGDTQYF.

The chain links TRBV19 to TRBJ2-3; 8 bases are shared with TRBD2. V trimming: 5 bases; J trimming: 6 bases; junction bases outside the gene matches: 10. The CDR3 covers 15 residues. Germline CDR1 and CDR2: LNHDA and SQIVND (reference sequence). In nucleotides, the CDR3 is TGTGCCAGTAGTCGTACTAGCGGAACTTCGGATACGCAGTATTTT. Translation gives CASSRTSGTSDTQYF.

The chain carries TRBV13 and TRBJ2-2, with 11 nucleotides matching TRBD2. Germline CDR1 PRHDT, CDR2 FYEKMQ (reference sequence). The CDR3 totals 16 residues. Losses at the gene ends were 5 bases for V and 4 bases for J; bases not matched to a gene: 6. CDR3 in amino acids: CASSLTSGVGTGELFF. The CDR3 nucleotides read TGTGCCAGCAGCCTGACTAGCGGGGTGGGCACCGGGGAGCTGTTTTTT.

This clone was seen only a few times. This chain links TRBV28 with TRBJ1-1; perhaps TRBD1 as D (5 bases). This CDR3 contains 13 residues. Germline CDR1 reads MDHEN; CDR2 reads SYDVKM. Trimming took 7 bases from V and 1 from J, leaving 10 bases between them. Written as DNA, the CDR3 is TGTGCCAGCATCGTCGACAGGAACACTGAAGCTTTCTTT. Amino acid sequence: CASIVDRNTEAFF.

This clone was found a few times. The chain carries TRBV11-2 and TRBJ2-1, with D possibly TRBD2 on 5 matching bases. Germline values: CDR1 SGHAT, CDR2 FQNNGV. The CDR3 is 12 residues long. V lost 1 base and J 10 bases, leaving 8 bases between the germline ends. CDR3 in DNA: TGTGCCAGCAGCTTAGTGGGCGGGGAGCAGTTCTTC. Its protein is CASSLVGGEQFF. The entire variable domain, with the rest obtained from reference TRBV11-2 and TRBJ2-1, is as follows: EAGVAQSPRYKIIEKRQSVAFWCNPISGHATLYWYQQILGQGPKLLIQFQNNGVVDDSQLPKDRFSAERLKGVDSTLKIQPAKLEDSAVYLCASSLVGGEQFFGPGTRLTVL.

This clone was seen a few times. V usage is TRBV19 and J usage is TRBJ2-7, with 9 bases aligning to TRBD1. Germline values: CDR1 LNHDA, CDR2 SQIVND (reference sequence). This CDR3 is built from 13 residues. Trimming removed 4 bases from V and 5 bases from J; junction bases left unmatched: 3. The CDR3 loop is CASSRDRAHEQYF. The CDR3 coding sequence is TGTGCCAGTAGTAGGGACAGGGCTCACGAGCAGTACTTC.

The CDR3 sequence: CSVADRNTEAFF. The CDR3 DNA reads TGCAGCGTAGCGGACAGGAACACTGAAGCTTTCTTT. V usage is TRBV29-1 and J usage is TRBJ1-1; D perhaps matches TRBD1 (6 bases). V was trimmed by 6 bases and J by 1 base, leaving 9 bases between them. The CDR3 spans 12 residues. The germline CDR1 and CDR2 sequences are SQVTM and ANQGSEA.

This clone was seen a handful of times. This chain links TRBV29-1 with TRBJ2-3, with D perhaps matching TRBD2 (6 bases). Germline assignment: CDR1 SQVTM and CDR2 ANQGSEA. V was cut by 2 bases and J by 5 bases, with 8 bases left in between. This CDR3 spans 12 amino acids. As DNA, the CDR3 is TGCAGCGTTGAATATAGCGGAGATACGCAGTATTTT. Translating it yields CSVEYSGDTQYF.

The rearrangement uses TRBV14 and TRBJ1-1; D may be TRBD1 (5 bases). This CDR3 comprises 13 residues. From germline, CDR1 is SGHDN and CDR2 FVKESK. Trimming took 0 bases from V and 10 from J, leaving 12 bases between them. The CDR3 DNA reads TGTGCCAGCAGCCAAGATTGGGGGGTTACAGCTTTCTTT. Its protein product is CASSQDWGVTAFF.

The chain combines TRBV7-2 with TRBJ1-2, with D maybe TRBD1 (5 bases). The CDR3 runs to 12 residues. Germline CDR1 reads SGHTA; CDR2 reads FQGNSA. V was cut by 5 bases and J by 14 bases, with 18 bases left in between. CDR3 region: CASSHPNMSGTF. The CDR3 nucleotides read TGTGCCAGCAGCCACCCCAACATGTCAGGGACCTTC.

This chain uses TRBV29-1 with TRBJ1-5; no clear D gene. V shed 8 bases and J shed 7 bases, with 12 bases lying between them. Germline CDR1 reads SQVTM; CDR2 reads ANQGSEA. There are 11 residues in the CDR3. This chain's CDR3 is CSPSNRQPQHF. The DNA for the CDR3 is TGCAGCCCCTCGAACCGGCAGCCCCAGCATTTT. Full variable domain (missing parts from reference TRBV29-1 and TRBJ1-5): SAVISQKPSRDICQRGTSLTIQCQVDSQVTMMFWYRQQPGQSLTLIATANQGSEATYESGFVIDKFPISRPNLTFSTLTVSNMSPEDSSIYLCSPSNRQPQHFGDGTRLSIL.

This chain joins TRBV10-1 and TRBJ1-1; 10 bases line up with TRBD1. The CDR3 has 13 residues. J was trimmed by 3 bases and V by 8 bases; bases with no gene match: 3. Looked up from germline, CDR1 is WNHNN and CDR2 is SYGVQD (reference sequence). CDR3 DNA: TGCGCCAGCCGAGGACAGGGGGACACTGAAGCTTTCTTT. It specifies CASRGQGDTEAFF.

In this sample, this clone turned up a few times. CDR3 sequence (DNA): TGCGCCAGCAGCGAGGGACAGAGCGGTGAAAAACTGTTTTTT. Translated: CASSEGQSGEKLFF. V gene TRBV5-1 combines with J gene TRBJ1-4, with 7 bases matching TRBD1. Looked up from germline, CDR1 is SGHRS and CDR2 is YFSETQ. Germline trimming cut 4 bases from V and 7 bases from J; bases unmatched to any gene: 7. The CDR3 covers 14 residues.

This clone came up a few times. This sequence joins TRBV2 and TRBJ1-1, with a tentative D call TRBD1 (5 bases). V shed 1 base and J shed 9 bases, with 12 bases lying between them. This CDR3 contains 13 residues. CDR1 and CDR2 (germline): SNHLY, FYNNEI. The CDR3 sequence: CASSEGSTAQAFF. In DNA form, the CDR3 reads TGTGCCAGCAGTGAAGGGTCGACAGCCCAAGCTTTCTTT.

The chain links TRBV15 to TRBJ1-4; the D is unclear. The germline gives CDR1 LNHNV, CDR2 YYDKDF (reference sequence). The ends were cut back, 0 bases at V and 5 bases at J, with 10 bases in the middle. The CDR3 loop spans 15 amino acids. The CDR3 loop reads CATSRDGGPNEKLFF. The CDR3 DNA follows: TGTGCCACCAGCAGAGATGGAGGGCCCAATGAAAAACTGTTTTTT.

V gene TRBV10-3 combines with J gene TRBJ2-3; tentatively, D is TRBD2 (5 bases). V lost 8 bases, J lost 1 base, and 10 bases lay in between. Germline-derived CDR1 and CDR2 are ENHRY and SYGVKD. This CDR3 is built from 13 residues. The CDR3 DNA reads as TGTGCCATCCTTCGAGCGGGCACAGATACGCAGTATTTT. Amino acids: CAILRAGTDTQYF.